One TCR beta chain is described in this entry. What it recognizes is unknown. This CDR3 region has 15 residues. Germline V gives CDR1 LGHDT, CDR2 YNNKEL (reference sequence). V shed 0 bases and J shed 5 bases, with 14 bases lying between them. The data derive from a study of naive and memory T cell subsets. CD4+ T cell IFNgamma after overnight CMV lysate exposure gave donor CMV status. Study findings and constraints: A clonotype means one alpha or beta sequence, not an alpha/beta pair. Naive repertoires, especially CD8, held a few larger clonotypes, possibly memory cells re-expressing CD45RA.

An equimolar mix of two oligonucleotides served as the beta constant-region primer for TRBC1 and TRBC2. Ligated cDNA was amplified by four rounds of PCR with nested alpha and beta constant-region primers and SP2. A single record per CDR3 protein comes from TCRdb applying MiXCR to the UMI-ligation and nested PCR reads. This table holds roughly 92,000 distinct CDR3 sequences, around 11% found once. Input material: naive CD4+ T cells from blood. This receptor was identified in a human donor in good health. V and J are TRBV3-1 and TRBJ2-7; D unclear. The CDR3 nucleotides read TGTGCCAGCAGCCAAGATCGTCCCCCCCCCCACGAGCAGTACTTC. Translation gives CASSQDRPPPHEQYF.